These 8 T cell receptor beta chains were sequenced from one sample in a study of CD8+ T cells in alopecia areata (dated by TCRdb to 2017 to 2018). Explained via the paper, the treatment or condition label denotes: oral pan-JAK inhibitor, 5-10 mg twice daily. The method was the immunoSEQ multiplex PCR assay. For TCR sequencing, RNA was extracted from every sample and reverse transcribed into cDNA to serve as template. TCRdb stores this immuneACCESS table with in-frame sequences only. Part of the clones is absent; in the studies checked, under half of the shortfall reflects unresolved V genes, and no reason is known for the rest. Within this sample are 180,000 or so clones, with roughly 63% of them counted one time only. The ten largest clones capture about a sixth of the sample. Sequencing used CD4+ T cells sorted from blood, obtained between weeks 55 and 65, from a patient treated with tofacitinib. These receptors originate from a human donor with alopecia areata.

CDR3 sequence: CASSPGTSGNTGELFF. The CDR3 DNA reads TGCGCCAGCAGCCCTGGGACTAGCGGCAACACCGGGGAGCTGTTTTTT. The chain combines TRBV5-1 with TRBJ2-2; 11 nucleotides match TRBD2. Germline loops: CDR1 SGHRS, CDR2 YFSETQ. This CDR3 is built from 16 residues. Trimming removed 4 bases from V and 2 bases from J; junction bases left unmatched: 4.

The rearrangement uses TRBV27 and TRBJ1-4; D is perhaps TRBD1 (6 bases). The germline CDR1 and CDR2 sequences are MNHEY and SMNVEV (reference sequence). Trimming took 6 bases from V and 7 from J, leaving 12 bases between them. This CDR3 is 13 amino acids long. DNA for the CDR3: TGTGCCAGCAGCCAGGGGTGGGGTGAAAAACTGTTTTTT. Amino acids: CASSQGWGEKLFF.

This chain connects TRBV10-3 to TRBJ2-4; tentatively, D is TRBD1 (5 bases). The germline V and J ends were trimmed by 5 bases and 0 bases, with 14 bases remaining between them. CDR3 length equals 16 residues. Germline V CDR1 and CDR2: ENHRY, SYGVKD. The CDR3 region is CAISPSEQGAKNIQYF. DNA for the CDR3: TGTGCCATCAGTCCTTCTGAGCAGGGAGCCAAAAACATTCAGTACTTC.

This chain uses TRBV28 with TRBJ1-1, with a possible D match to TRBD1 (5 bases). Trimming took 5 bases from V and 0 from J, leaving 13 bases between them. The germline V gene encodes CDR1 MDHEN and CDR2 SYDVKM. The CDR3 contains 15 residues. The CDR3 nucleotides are TGTGCCAGCAGTCCCCGCGGGGGAATGAACACTGAAGCTTTCTTT. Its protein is CASSPRGGMNTEAFF.

The CDR3 spells CATSRKGTYGYTF. CDR3 coding DNA: TGTGCCACCAGCAGGAAGGGGACTTATGGCTACACCTTC. The chain carries TRBV15 and TRBJ1-2, with D possibly matching TRBD1 (5 bases). The CDR3 contains 13 residues. V dropped 3 bases and J dropped 5 bases, with 10 bases sitting between them. Germline V gene sequence: CDR1 LNHNV, CDR2 YYDKDF (reference sequence).

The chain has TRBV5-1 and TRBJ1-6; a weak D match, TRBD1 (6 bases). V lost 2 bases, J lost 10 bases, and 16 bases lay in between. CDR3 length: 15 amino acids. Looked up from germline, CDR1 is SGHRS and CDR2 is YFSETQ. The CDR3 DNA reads TGCGCCAGCAGCTTAAACCGAGGAAGGGGGTCACCCCTCCACTTT. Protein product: CASSLNRGRGSPLHF.

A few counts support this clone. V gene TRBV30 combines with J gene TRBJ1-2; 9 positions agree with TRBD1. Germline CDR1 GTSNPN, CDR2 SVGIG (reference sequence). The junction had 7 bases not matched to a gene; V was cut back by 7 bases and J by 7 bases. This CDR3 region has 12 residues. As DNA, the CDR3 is TGTGCCTTACCACAGGGGGCTGGTGGCTACACCTTC. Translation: CALPQGAGGYTF.

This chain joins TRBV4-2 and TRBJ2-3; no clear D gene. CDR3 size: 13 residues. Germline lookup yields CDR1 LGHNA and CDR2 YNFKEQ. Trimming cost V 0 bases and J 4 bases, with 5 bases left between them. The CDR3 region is CASSQDEADTQYF. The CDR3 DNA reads TGTGCCAGCAGCCAAGATGAGGCAGATACGCAGTATTTT.